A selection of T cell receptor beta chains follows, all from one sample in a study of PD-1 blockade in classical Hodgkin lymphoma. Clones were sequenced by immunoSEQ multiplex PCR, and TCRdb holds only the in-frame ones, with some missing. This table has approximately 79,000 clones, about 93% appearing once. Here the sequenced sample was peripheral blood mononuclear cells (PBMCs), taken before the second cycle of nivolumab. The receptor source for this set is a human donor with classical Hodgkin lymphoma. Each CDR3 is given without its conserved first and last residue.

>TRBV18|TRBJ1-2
ASSPPGHRTNYGYT
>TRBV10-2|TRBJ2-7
ASSEVAGGHGEQY
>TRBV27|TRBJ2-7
ASSPRGVAGGYEQY
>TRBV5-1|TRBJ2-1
ASSPGTLTNSYNEQF
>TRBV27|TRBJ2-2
ASSLSLSGGELF
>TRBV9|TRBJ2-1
ASSVRWEYNEQF
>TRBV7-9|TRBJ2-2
ASRRTGLAENTGELF
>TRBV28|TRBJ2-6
ASTPTQTPSSGANVLT
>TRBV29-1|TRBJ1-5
SVQTGTGNQPQH
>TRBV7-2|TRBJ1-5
ASSLVADSNQPQH
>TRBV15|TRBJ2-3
ATSSRTGGLDTQY
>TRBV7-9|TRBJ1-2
ASSTTSTGGLAGYT
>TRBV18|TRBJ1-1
ASSRTGVVLNTEAF
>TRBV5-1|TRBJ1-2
ASSPSQANYGYT
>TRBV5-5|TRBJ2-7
ASSLLGTLSEQY
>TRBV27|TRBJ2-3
ASSQTSGSTDTQY
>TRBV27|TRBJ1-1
ASSPRVRISDTEAL
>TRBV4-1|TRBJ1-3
ASSQIWTGSGNTIY